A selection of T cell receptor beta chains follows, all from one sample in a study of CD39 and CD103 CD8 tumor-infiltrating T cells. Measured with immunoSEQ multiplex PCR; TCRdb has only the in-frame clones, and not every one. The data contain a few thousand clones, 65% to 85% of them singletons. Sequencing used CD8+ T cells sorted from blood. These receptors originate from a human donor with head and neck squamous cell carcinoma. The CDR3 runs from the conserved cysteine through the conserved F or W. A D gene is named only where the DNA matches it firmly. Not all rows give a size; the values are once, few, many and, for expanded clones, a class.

cdr3_aa: CASSLTSLAGVEETQYF
cdr3_nt: TGTGCCAGCTCACTGACCTCACTAGCGGGGGTGGAGGAGACCCAGTACTTC
v_call: TRBV18
d_call: TRBD2
j_call: TRBJ2-5
clone_size: .

cdr3_aa: CAWSRLAGGPTDTQYF
cdr3_nt: TGTGCCTGGAGCCGACTAGCGGGGGGGCCCACAGATACGCAGTATTTT
v_call: TRBV30
d_call: TRBD2
j_call: TRBJ2-3
clone_size: .

cdr3_aa: CASSLEGGTGGQGEAFF
cdr3_nt: TGCGCCAGCAGCTTGGAGGGAGGGACAGGGGGTCAAGGTGAAGCTTTCTTT
v_call: TRBV5-1
d_call: TRBD1
j_call: TRBJ1-1
clone_size: .

cdr3_aa: CASSQGGQGNVYGYTF
cdr3_nt: TGTGCCAGCAGCCAAGGGGGACAGGGGAACGTCTATGGCTACACCTTC
v_call: TRBV14
d_call: TRBD1
j_call: TRBJ1-2
clone_size: .

cdr3_aa: CASIHSGGDTGELFF
cdr3_nt: TGTGCCAGCATCCATAGCGGGGGGGACACCGGGGAGCTGTTTTTT
v_call: TRBV5-4
d_call: TRBD2
j_call: TRBJ2-2
clone_size: few

cdr3_aa: CASSFGSSGYEQYF
cdr3_nt: TGTGCCAGCAGCTTTGGGTCTAGCGGCTACGAGCAGTACTTC
v_call: TRBV5-4
d_call: TRBD2
j_call: TRBJ2-7
clone_size: .

cdr3_aa: CASSVNRGVSEQYF
cdr3_nt: TGTGCCAGCAGCGTAAACAGGGGTGTAAGCGAGCAGTACTTC
v_call: TRBV7-9
d_call: TRBD1
j_call: TRBJ2-7
clone_size: .

cdr3_aa: CASSSRRGRSQPQHF
cdr3_nt: TGTGCCAGCAGTTCGCGAAGGGGTAGGTCCCAGCCCCAGCATTTT
v_call: TRBV6-1
d_call: .
j_call: TRBJ1-5
clone_size: .

cdr3_aa: CTSSLQGGDLYNEQFF
cdr3_nt: TGCACCAGCAGCCTACAAGGCGGTGACCTCTACAATGAGCAGTTCTTC
v_call: TRBV1
d_call: .
j_call: TRBJ2-1
clone_size: .

cdr3_aa: CASSTGGEGYTF
cdr3_nt: TGCGCCAGCAGTACAGGGGGAGAGGGCTACACCTTC
v_call: TRBV5-1
d_call: TRBD1
j_call: TRBJ1-2
clone_size: few

cdr3_aa: CASNLDSPYEQYF
cdr3_nt: TGTGCCTCTAACCTCGACAGTCCCTACGAGCAGTACTTC
v_call: TRBV30
d_call: .
j_call: TRBJ2-7
clone_size: .

cdr3_aa: CASSVDSSASYTF
cdr3_nt: TGTGCCAGCAGCGTTGACAGTTCCGCGAGCTACACCTTC
v_call: TRBV9
d_call: .
j_call: TRBJ1-2
clone_size: .

cdr3_aa: CASSSSAGVGF
cdr3_nt: TGTGCCAGCAGCTCGTCGGCGGGTGTGGGCTTT
v_call: TRBV7-9
d_call: .
j_call: TRBJ1-1
clone_size: .

cdr3_aa: CASSTSGDTGELFF
cdr3_nt: TGTGCCAGCAGTACTAGCGGGGACACCGGGGAGCTGTTTTTT
v_call: TRBV6-4
d_call: TRBD2
j_call: TRBJ2-2
clone_size: large

cdr3_aa: CASKTPAGGSNGELFF
cdr3_nt: TGTGCCAGCAAAACACCCGCAGGGGGCTCAAACGGGGAGCTGTTTTTT
v_call: TRBV6-6
d_call: TRBD1
j_call: TRBJ2-2
clone_size: once

cdr3_aa: CASSEVGASSQPQHF
cdr3_nt: TGTGCCAGCAGTGAAGTGGGGGCGTCTAGTCAGCCCCAGCATTTT
v_call: TRBV6-1
d_call: .
j_call: TRBJ1-5
clone_size: large

cdr3_aa: CASSQDGLAGRVTDTQYF
cdr3_nt: TGCGCCAGCAGCCAAGATGGACTAGCGGGGAGAGTCACAGATACGCAGTATTTT
v_call: TRBV4-3
d_call: TRBD2
j_call: TRBJ2-3
clone_size: .

cdr3_aa: CASSLGGGTNTEAFF
cdr3_nt: TGTGCCAGCAGCCTCGGCGGGGGTACGAACACTGAAGCTTTCTTT
v_call: TRBV7-6
d_call: .
j_call: TRBJ1-1
clone_size: .

cdr3_aa: CASSDSGDSYGYTF
cdr3_nt: TGTGCCAGCAGTGACTCCGGGGACAGCTATGGCTACACCTTC
v_call: TRBV6-4
d_call: TRBD1
j_call: TRBJ1-2
clone_size: once

cdr3_aa: CASSGTSGGPDEQFF
cdr3_nt: TGTGCCAGCAGCGGGACTAGCGGGGGGCCTGATGAGCAGTTCTTC
v_call: TRBV6-1
d_call: TRBD2
j_call: TRBJ2-1
clone_size: .

cdr3_aa: CAWSDGTGVDTQYF
cdr3_nt: TGTGCCTGGAGTGATGGGACAGGGGTGGATACGCAGTATTTT
v_call: TRBV30
d_call: TRBD1
j_call: TRBJ2-3
clone_size: .

cdr3_aa: CASSLSLGLAGGNEQFF
cdr3_nt: TGCGCCAGCAGCCTCTCCCTGGGACTAGCGGGGGGAAACGAGCAGTTCTTC
v_call: TRBV4-1
d_call: TRBD2
j_call: TRBJ2-1
clone_size: .

cdr3_aa: CAWGTGQGYYGYTF
cdr3_nt: TGTGCCTGGGGGACCGGACAGGGATACTATGGCTACACCTTC
v_call: TRBV30
d_call: TRBD1
j_call: TRBJ1-2
clone_size: few

cdr3_aa: CATSRDAGTGNQPQHF
cdr3_nt: TGTGCCACCAGCAGAGATGCGGGAACAGGTAATCAGCCCCAGCATTTT
v_call: TRBV15
d_call: .
j_call: TRBJ1-5
clone_size: .

cdr3_aa: CASSIGGQETQYF
cdr3_nt: TGTGCCAGTAGTATAGGCGGCCAAGAGACCCAGTACTTC
v_call: TRBV19
d_call: .
j_call: TRBJ2-5
clone_size: .

cdr3_aa: CASSNRPDRVREQYF
cdr3_nt: TGTGCCAGCAGCAACAGGCCGGACAGGGTTAGGGAGCAGTACTTC
v_call: TRBV14
d_call: TRBD1
j_call: TRBJ2-7
clone_size: .

cdr3_aa: CASSDTSGGVGYNEQFF
cdr3_nt: TGTGCCAGCAGTGACACTAGCGGGGGTGTGGGCTACAATGAGCAGTTCTTC
v_call: TRBV6-4
d_call: TRBD2
j_call: TRBJ2-1
clone_size: .

cdr3_aa: CASSLVRGKNEKLFF
cdr3_nt: TGTGCCAGCAGCTTAGTGAGAGGGAAAAATGAAAAACTGTTTTTT
v_call: TRBV7-8
d_call: .
j_call: TRBJ1-4
clone_size: once

cdr3_aa: CASSEGRDGNQPQHF
cdr3_nt: TGTGCCAGCAGTGAAGGCAGGGATGGCAATCAGCCCCAGCATTTT
v_call: TRBV6-1
d_call: .
j_call: TRBJ1-5
clone_size: .

cdr3_aa: CASSEFDRSEQYF
cdr3_nt: TGTGCCAGCAGCGAATTCGACAGGTCCGAGCAGTACTTC
v_call: TRBV7-9
d_call: .
j_call: TRBJ2-7
clone_size: .

cdr3_aa: CASSSIRDRGLVGYTF
cdr3_nt: TGTGCCAGCAGCTCGATCCGGGACAGGGGTTTAGTCGGCTACACCTTC
v_call: TRBV11-2
d_call: TRBD1
j_call: TRBJ1-2
clone_size: .

cdr3_aa: CAWSRPAVGPYGYTF
cdr3_nt: TGTGCCTGGAGTCGGCCGGCAGTGGGCCCCTATGGCTACACCTTC
v_call: TRBV30
d_call: .
j_call: TRBJ1-2
clone_size: .

cdr3_aa: CAWSELNEKLFF
cdr3_nt: TGTGCCTGGAGTGAACTGAATGAAAAACTGTTTTTT
v_call: TRBV30
d_call: .
j_call: TRBJ1-4
clone_size: .

cdr3_aa: CASSIRDSNQPQHF
cdr3_nt: TGTGCCAGTAGTATCCGGGATAGCAATCAGCCCCAGCATTTT
v_call: TRBV19
d_call: .
j_call: TRBJ1-5
clone_size: .

cdr3_aa: CASSQEQGYGYTF
cdr3_nt: TGCGCCAGCAGCCAGGAGCAGGGGTATGGCTACACCTTC
v_call: TRBV4-3
d_call: .
j_call: TRBJ1-2
clone_size: .

cdr3_aa: CASILADLYNEQFF
cdr3_nt: TGTGCCAGCATACTCGCGGACTTGTACAATGAGCAGTTCTTC
v_call: TRBV6-1
d_call: .
j_call: TRBJ2-1
clone_size: few

cdr3_aa: CASSQDTGEYNIQYF
cdr3_nt: TGCGCCAGCAGCCAAGATACAGGGGAGTACAACATTCAGTACTTC
v_call: TRBV4-3
d_call: TRBD1
j_call: TRBJ2-4
clone_size: .

cdr3_aa: CASSSLLGGAYNEQFF
cdr3_nt: TGTGCCAGCAGCTCCCTTTTGGGGGGGGCGTACAATGAGCAGTTCTTC
v_call: TRBV11-2
d_call: .
j_call: TRBJ2-1
clone_size: .

cdr3_aa: CASSAKGLAGGKGEQFF
cdr3_nt: TGTGCCAGCAGCGCAAAAGGACTAGCGGGGGGAAAGGGAGAGCAGTTCTTC
v_call: TRBV7-9
d_call: TRBD2
j_call: TRBJ2-1
clone_size: medium-sized

cdr3_aa: CASSPEGTGGNTEAFF
cdr3_nt: TGTGCCAGCAGCCCTGAGGGGACAGGGGGGAACACTGAAGCTTTCTTT
v_call: TRBV7-9
d_call: TRBD1
j_call: TRBJ1-1
clone_size: .

cdr3_aa: CASSEPHRGSYEQYF
cdr3_nt: TGTGCCAGCAGTGAACCCCACAGGGGCTCCTACGAGCAGTACTTC
v_call: TRBV2
d_call: TRBD1
j_call: TRBJ2-7
clone_size: .

cdr3_aa: CASIRGPNTDTQYF
cdr3_nt: TGTGCCAGTATAAGAGGGCCGAACACAGATACGCAGTATTTT
v_call: TRBV7-9
d_call: .
j_call: TRBJ2-3
clone_size: .